Presented here are 11 T cell receptor beta chains from one specimen sequenced in a study of T-cell memory formation after mild COVID-19. TCRdb independently ran MiXCR on the 5' RACE reads; one entry per CDR3 protein. Of some 300,000 distinct CDR3 sequences in the sample, approximately 19% were seen once. The sequenced sample consisted of PBMCs or a T cell subset sorted from them (not recorded which). These receptors came from a man between 18 and 29 years old who had mild COVID-19 (a few samples of this study predate the infection). Cell type and time point are not known.

This clonotype was counted a few times. The gene calls are TRBV7-3 and TRBJ2-4; a weak D match, TRBD2 (7 bases). This CDR3 is built from 15 residues. Germline assignment: CDR1 SGHTA and CDR2 FQGTGA. V was shortened by 1 base and J by 2 bases, with 9 bases between the two germline ends. CDR3 DNA: TGTGCCAGCAGCTTAAAGGGGGGGCCCAAAAACATTCAGTACTTC. Amino acid sequence: CASSLKGGPKNIQYF.

This clonotype has more than one count but fewer than ten. The J gene is TRBJ1-4, the V gene TRBV30; the D is unclear. The CDR3 loop spans 14 amino acids. Germline lookup yields CDR1 GTSNPN and CDR2 SVGIG (reference sequence). V was cut by 3 bases and J by 0 bases, with 8 bases left in between. CDR3 nucleotide sequence: TGTGCCTGGAGGCAGATTGCAACTAATGAAAAACTGTTTTTT. Its protein product is CAWRQIATNEKLFF.

In this sample, this clonotype turned up a few times. The chain couples TRBV27 to TRBJ2-7, with D unresolved. With 5 bases removed from V and 0 bases from J, the gap between germline ends came to 11 bases. Looked up from germline, CDR1 is MNHEY and CDR2 is SMNVEV (reference sequence). CDR3 length: 14 residues. CDR3 region: CASSPDGNSYEQYV. The CDR3 DNA follows: TGTGCCAGCAGTCCCGACGGAAACTCCTACGAGCAGTACGTC.

In DNA form, the CDR3 reads TGTGCCAGCACCAAGGGGACGGCAAACTATGGCTACACCTTC. Its translation is CASTKGTANYGYTF. V is TRBV7-2 and J is TRBJ1-2; TRBD1 might be the D (5 bases). The CDR3 has 14 residues. V was cut by 7 bases and J by 2 bases, with 14 bases left in between. CDR1 and CDR2 from the germline V gene are SGHTA and FQGNSA.

This clonotype has only a few counts. The chain couples TRBV7-8 to TRBJ2-3, with TRBD2 matching over 8 bases. Germline CDR1 is SGHVS and CDR2 is FQNEAQ. This CDR3 spans 16 amino acids. J was trimmed by 0 bases and V by 2 bases; bases with no gene match: 4. In DNA, the CDR3 is TGTGCCAGCAGCTTAATGAAGCGGGGGAGCACAGATACGCAGTATTTT. Amino acids: CASSLMKRGSTDTQYF.

This clonotype was seen only a few times. The V and J genes are TRBV12-3 or TRBV12-4 and TRBJ2-6, with D perhaps matching TRBD1 (6 bases). The V end lost 5 bases, the J end lost 12 bases, and 17 bases lay between the germline ends. The CDR3 covers 14 residues. The CDR3 reads CASSGGQGFSVLTF. The CDR3 DNA follows: TGTGCCAGCAGTGGTGGGCAGGGGTTTTCCGTCCTGACTTTC.

This clonotype was seen a handful of times. V and J are TRBV20-1 and TRBJ1-2; D unresolved. Between the trimmed V and J ends, which lost 5 bases and 3 bases, there was a span of 10 bases. CDR1 and CDR2 from the germline V gene are DFQATT and SNEGSKA (reference sequence). The CDR3 runs to 12 residues. In DNA form, the CDR3 reads TGCAGTGCTGGTAAAAGGGACTATGGCTACACCTTC. Its translation: CSAGKRDYGYTF.

The rearrangement uses TRBV12-3 or TRBV12-4 and TRBJ1-1; tentatively, D is TRBD1 (5 bases). Trimming pared 5 bases from V and 0 bases from J, leaving 13 bases between. CDR3 size: 15 residues. This CDR3 reads CASSPSRGMNTEAFF. CDR3 DNA: TGTGCCAGCAGTCCATCTCGGGGGATGAACACTGAAGCTTTCTTT.

The chain employs TRBV5-1 and TRBJ2-5; TRBD2 is a possible D gene (7 bases). Trimming left V 2 bases short and J 2 bases short, with 13 bases between. The CDR3 consists of 15 residues. Germline assignment: CDR1 SGHRS and CDR2 YFSETQ. CDR3 nucleotide sequence: TGCGCCAGCAGCTTACGGGGGGCGGTACAAGAGACCCAGTACTTC. Amino acid sequence: CASSLRGAVQETQYF.

This clonotype occurred many times. The chain combines TRBV27 with TRBJ1-2, with D unclear. CDR3 length: 15 residues. V lost 5 bases and J 4 bases, leaving 17 bases between the germline ends. Looked up from germline, CDR1 is MNHEY and CDR2 is SMNVEV (reference sequence). In DNA, the CDR3 is TGTGCCAGCAGTCCTGCCCCGACGACGGCCTATGGCTACACCTTC. Amino acids: CASSPAPTTAYGYTF.

This clonotype was observed a few times. The rearrangement links TRBV20-1 to TRBJ1-6; no clear D. Germline V lookup: CDR1 DFQATT, CDR2 SNEGSKA (reference sequence). The V end lost 0 bases, the J end lost 8 bases, and 14 bases lay between the germline ends. The CDR3 length is 15 residues. DNA of the CDR3: TGCAGTGCTAGAGATTACGGAGAATGGGATTCACCCCTCCACTTT. Amino acid sequence: CSARDYGEWDSPLHF.